A selection of T cell receptor beta chains follows, all from one sample in a study of blood T cell repertoires in COVID-19. The table came from immunoSEQ multiplex PCR; TCRdb's copy has only in-frame clones and leaves some out. Among about 310,000 clones, roughly 84% were seen once, and the ten largest hold 1%. Sequencing was done on a sample of peripheral blood. The receptors were sampled from a man aged 50-60 years with active or convalescent COVID-19. Both conserved end residues are part of each CDR3. The order of the fields is J gene, V gene, CDR3 protein.

>TRBJ2-2|TRBV11-2
CASSLGVGVDTGELFF
>TRBJ2-1|TRBV19
CASVDLAAHNEQFF
>TRBJ2-2|TRBV11-3
CASSFGGRGVPGELFF
>TRBJ2-2|TRBV6-1
CASSASGAGGAGELFF
>TRBJ1-3|TRBV27
CASSRGGGPGNTIYF
>TRBJ2-6|TRBV7-2
CASSLTGPNVLTF
>TRBJ1-2|TRBV7-2
CATLSSRGGPHGYTF
>TRBJ2-2|TRBV7-7
CASSQKGSSGSPGELFF
>TRBJ2-3|TRBV7-9
CASSFLLLARSDTQYF
>TRBJ1-2|TRBV7-2
CASSSRRSIGYTF
>TRBJ2-3|TRBV7-8
CATKEGQRLSVGTQYF
>TRBJ2-1|TRBV11-3
CASSLGSLAHEQFF
>TRBJ2-4|TRBV24-1
CATSDTGSNIQYF
>TRBJ2-1|TRBV11-1
CASSFYKSSYNEQFF
>TRBJ1-2|TRBV29-1
CSVRRTGATANYGYTF
>TRBJ1-2|TRBV6-1
CASSEMANSEDYTF
>TRBJ2-3|TRBV2
CASCERSNTDTQYF
>TRBJ2-1|TRBV7-3
CASSSGQGSYNEQFF
>TRBJ1-1|TRBV27
CASSHNRGTEAFF
>TRBJ2-7|TRBV9
CASSVQGQSYEQYF
>TRBJ1-2|TRBV28
CASSPTGVGGYTF
>TRBJ2-2|TRBV5-1
CASSLSDTGELFF
>TRBJ1-1|TRBV28
CASSLWTGVNTEAFF
>TRBJ2-1|TRBV11-1
CATSGAGGQFF
>TRBJ1-1|TRBV2
CASSLDRGRAFF
>TRBJ1-5|TRBV18
CASSPRQNQPQHF
>TRBJ2-1|TRBV5-1
CASSLIGLAGDNEQFF
>TRBJ1-1|TRBV6-5
CASSYSSGKDTEAFF
>TRBJ1-2|TRBV28
CASSSSGTGVGGYTF
>TRBJ1-2|TRBV10-3
CAISDSDQDGYTF